This entry lists 17 T cell receptor beta chains sequenced from one sample in a study of T cell responses to AZD1222 COVID-19 vaccine. The protocol was immunoSEQ multiplex PCR, while the TCRdb copy is restricted to in-frame clones and leaves out a portion. The sample has roughly 200,000 clones; over 85% are singletons. The sequences come from peripheral blood, collected 28 days after the second dose of the MenACWY control vaccine. The receptor source for this set is an adult who received the MenACWY meningococcal vaccine as a control.

J is TRBJ2-7 and V is TRBV2; D is unclear. The CDR3 length is 12 residues. V was trimmed by 1 base and J by 6 bases, leaving 7 bases between them. Per the germline V gene, CDR1 is SNHLY and CDR2 is FYNNEI. The chain's CDR3 is CASSEDFGEQYF. The DNA for the CDR3 is TGTGCCAGCAGTGAAGATTTTGGCGAGCAGTACTTC.

The chain uses TRBV6-2 or TRBV6-3 and TRBJ1-1; D might be TRBD1 (6 bases). Trimming removed 2 bases from V and 5 bases from J, with 12 bases in between. The V gene's germline CDR1 is MNHEY and CDR2 SVGEGT. The CDR3 covers 14 residues. Here the CDR3 reads CASSYQGTRTEAFF. CDR3 coding DNA: TGTGCCAGCAGTTACCAGGGGACACGAACTGAAGCTTTCTTT.

The chain combines TRBV5-8 with TRBJ1-5; D is unresolved. CDR1 and CDR2 (germline): SGHTS, YDEGEE. V was pared by 2 bases and J by 11 bases, with 14 bases between. The CDR3 contains 13 residues. The CDR3 reads CASSFNRRGAQHF. CDR3 bases: TGTGCCAGCAGCTTTAATCGCCGGGGTGCCCAGCATTTT.

CDR3 nucleotide sequence: TGTGCCAGCAGTGAATGGGGGACGGACCCCTACGAGCAGTACTTC. Amino acids: CASSEWGTDPYEQYF. The chain couples TRBV6-1 to TRBJ2-7; D possibly matches TRBD1 or TRBD2 (5 bases each). The CDR3 spans 15 residues. Looked up from germline, CDR1 is MNHNS and CDR2 is SASEGT. V dropped 2 bases and J dropped 2 bases, with 13 bases sitting between them.

The V call is TRBV6-5, the J call TRBJ2-3, with a tentative D call TRBD2 (7 bases). Germline CDR1 reads MNHEY; CDR2 reads SVGAGI. This CDR3 region has 16 residues. V gave up 2 bases and J gave up 2 bases, with 14 bases separating them. In DNA, the CDR3 is TGTGCCAGCAGTTACGGTGCACGGGGGGCCACAGATACGCAGTATTTT. This gives the protein CASSYGARGATDTQYF.

A note on this clone: The same CDR3 also results from other DNA sequences found in this sample. The CDR3 reads CSARSYTEAFF. CDR3 DNA sequence: TGCAGTGCTAGGTCATACACTGAAGCTTTCTTT. The chain employs TRBV20-1 and TRBJ1-1; D gene ambiguous. This CDR3 is built from 11 residues. V was shortened by 3 bases and J by 3 bases, with 5 bases between the two germline ends. The germline V gene encodes CDR1 DFQATT and CDR2 SNEGSKA (reference sequence).

This rearrangement joins TRBV5-1 to TRBJ1-5; D is ambiguous. The V gene lost 0 bases and the J gene lost 4 bases, with 8 bases spanning the gap. CDR3 length equals 14 residues. Germline V gives CDR1 SGHRS, CDR2 YFSETQ. The CDR3 spells CASSLDGMNQPQHF. The CDR3 region has the DNA TGCGCCAGCAGCTTGGACGGGATGAATCAGCCCCAGCATTTT.

The J gene is TRBJ2-7, the V gene TRBV6-1, with D maybe TRBD1 (6 bases). This CDR3 contains 17 residues. The germline V gene has CDR1 MNHNS and CDR2 SASEGT. Trimming left V 4 bases short and J 0 bases short, with 19 bases between. Here the CDR3 reads CASSAHAGAASSYEQYF. For the CDR3, the DNA is TGTGCCAGCAGTGCGCACGCAGGGGCCGCAAGCTCCTACGAGCAGTACTTC.

This chain joins TRBV12-3 or TRBV12-4 and TRBJ1-2; 7 bases align to TRBD1. Germline trimming cut 6 bases from V and 9 bases from J; bases unmatched to any gene: 7. The CDR3 is made up of 12 amino acids. In nucleotides, the CDR3 is TGTGCCAGCAGCGCGCAGGGGGTCAGCTACACCTTC. This codes for CASSAQGVSYTF.

V and J are TRBV6-6 and TRBJ2-2; D might be TRBD2 (5 bases). Germline CDR1 reads MNHNY; CDR2 reads SVGAGI (reference sequence). Trimming removed 0 bases at V and 8 bases at J, with 10 bases between. The CDR3 has 14 amino acids. The CDR3 sequence: CASSYSRVRGELFF. The CDR3 nucleotides are TGTGCCAGCAGTTACTCGAGGGTTCGGGGGGAGCTGTTTTTT.

V and J are TRBV28 and TRBJ2-5, with 7 bases aligning to TRBD2. V shed 5 bases, J shed 5 bases, and the junction held 11 bases outside the gene matches. Germline-derived CDR1 and CDR2 are MDHEN and SYDVKM. CDR3 size: 15 residues. The CDR3 loop reads CASSVRRGSTETQYF. In DNA form, the CDR3 reads TGTGCCAGCAGTGTCCGGCGGGGGTCAACGGAGACCCAGTACTTC.

The rearrangement joins TRBV6-6 to TRBJ1-5; the D is unclear. The CDR3 covers 13 residues. The V gene lost 6 bases and the J gene lost 3 bases, with 9 bases spanning the gap. Germline values: CDR1 MNHNY, CDR2 SVGAGI (reference sequence). CDR3 sequence (DNA): TGTGCCAGCAGAGGATCCTCCAATCAGCCCCAGCATTTT. Translating gives CASRGSSNQPQHF.

The CDR3: CASRLDGMKPQHF. The DNA of the CDR3 is TGTGCCAGCAGGCTAGACGGGATGAAGCCCCAGCATTTT. The genes are TRBV2 and TRBJ1-5, with D hard to call. The CDR3 is 13 amino acids. V lost 6 bases, J lost 8 bases, and 14 bases lay in between. Germline CDR1 and CDR2: SNHLY and FYNNEI.

This chain links TRBV6-6 with TRBJ1-3; D remains ambiguous. Trimming removed 8 bases at V and 2 bases at J, with 10 bases between. From germline, CDR1 is MNHNY and CDR2 SVGAGI (reference sequence). The CDR3 contains 13 residues. The chain's CDR3 is CASRPGTGNTIYF. The DNA of the CDR3 is TGTGCCAGCCGCCCGGGAACTGGAAACACCATATATTTT.

The J gene is TRBJ2-6, the V gene TRBV5-6; D remains ambiguous. V shed 1 base and J shed 2 bases, with 1 base lying between them. The germline gives CDR1 SGHDT, CDR2 YYEEEE. This CDR3 region has 13 residues. The CDR3 loop is CASSLPGANVLTF. CDR3 nucleotide sequence: TGTGCCAGCAGCTTGCCTGGGGCCAACGTCCTGACTTTC.

Only a few counts were recorded for this clone. The rearrangement links TRBV27 to TRBJ1-2, with D perhaps matching TRBD1 (6 bases). V lost 6 bases and J 2 bases, leaving 13 bases between the germline ends. The length of the CDR3 is 14 residues. Per germline, CDR1 MNHEY and CDR2 SMNVEV (reference sequence). CDR3 amino acids: CASRLLGGNYGYTF. CDR3 in DNA: TGTGCCAGCAGGCTTTTAGGGGGGAACTATGGCTACACCTTC.

The CDR3 DNA reads TGTGCCTGGAGGAGGCGAGTGAACACTGAAGCTTTCTTT. It yields the protein CAWRRRVNTEAFF. The chain carries TRBV30 and TRBJ1-1, with D hard to call. From germline, CDR1 is GTSNPN and CDR2 SVGIG (reference sequence). V lost 3 bases and J 0 bases, leaving 8 bases between the germline ends. The CDR3 spans 13 residues. Filled out from reference TRBV30 and TRBJ1-1, the complete variable domain reads SQTIHQWPATLVQPVGSPLSLECTVEGTSNPNLYWYRQAAGRGLQLLFYSVGIGQISSEVPQNLSASRPQDRQFILSSKKLLLSDSGFYLCAWRRRVNTEAFFGQGTRLTVV.